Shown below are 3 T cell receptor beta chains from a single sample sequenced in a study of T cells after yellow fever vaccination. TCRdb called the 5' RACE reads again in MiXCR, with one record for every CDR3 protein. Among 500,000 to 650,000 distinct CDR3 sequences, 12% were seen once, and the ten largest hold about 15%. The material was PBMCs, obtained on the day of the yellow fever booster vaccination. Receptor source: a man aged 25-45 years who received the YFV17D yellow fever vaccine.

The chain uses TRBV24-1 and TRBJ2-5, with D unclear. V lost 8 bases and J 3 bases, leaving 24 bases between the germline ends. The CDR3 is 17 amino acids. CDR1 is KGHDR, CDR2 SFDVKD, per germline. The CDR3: CATMILLLRQTEETQYF. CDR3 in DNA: TGTGCCACCATGATCCTCCTCCTGCGGCAAACGGAAGAGACCCAGTACTTC.

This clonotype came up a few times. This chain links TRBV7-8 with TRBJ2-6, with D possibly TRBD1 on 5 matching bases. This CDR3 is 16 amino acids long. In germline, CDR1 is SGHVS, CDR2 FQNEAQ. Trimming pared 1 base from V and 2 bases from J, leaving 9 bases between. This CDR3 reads CASSLGGLAGANVLTF. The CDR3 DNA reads TGTGCCAGCAGCTTAGGGGGCCTAGCTGGGGCCAACGTCCTGACTTTC.

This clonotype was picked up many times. In DNA form, the CDR3 reads TGTGCCAGCAGTTACTCGGGAGGGAGAACTTACGAGCAGTACTTC. It encodes CASSYSGGRTYEQYF. The J gene is TRBJ2-7, the V gene TRBV6-5; 7 positions match TRBD2. Germline V gene data show CDR1 as MNHEY and CDR2 as SVGAGI. The CDR3 is 15 amino acids. J lost 4 bases, V lost 0 bases, and 6 bases had no gene match.